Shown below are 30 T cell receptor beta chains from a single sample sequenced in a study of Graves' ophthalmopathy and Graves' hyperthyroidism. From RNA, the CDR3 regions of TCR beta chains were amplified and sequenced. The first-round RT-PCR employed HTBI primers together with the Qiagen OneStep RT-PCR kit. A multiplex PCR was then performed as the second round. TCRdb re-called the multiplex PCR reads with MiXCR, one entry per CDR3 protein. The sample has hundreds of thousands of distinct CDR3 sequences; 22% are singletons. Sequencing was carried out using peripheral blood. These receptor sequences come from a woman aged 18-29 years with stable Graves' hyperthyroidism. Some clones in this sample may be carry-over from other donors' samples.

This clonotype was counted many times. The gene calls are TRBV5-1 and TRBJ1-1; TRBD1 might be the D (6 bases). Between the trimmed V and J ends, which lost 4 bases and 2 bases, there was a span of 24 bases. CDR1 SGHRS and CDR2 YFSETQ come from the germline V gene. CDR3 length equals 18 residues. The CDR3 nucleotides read TGCGCCAGCAGCAGGGGGTTTGGCAGTCCGCTGCTAAACACTGAAGCTTTCTTT. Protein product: CASSRGFGSPLLNTEAFF. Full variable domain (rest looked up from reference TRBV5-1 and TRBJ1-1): KAGVTQTPRYLIKTRGQQVTLSCSPISGHRSVSWYQQTPGQGLQFLFEYFSETQRNKGNFPGRFSGRQFSNSRSEMNVSTLELGDSALYLCASSRGFGSPLLNTEAFFGQGTRLTVV.

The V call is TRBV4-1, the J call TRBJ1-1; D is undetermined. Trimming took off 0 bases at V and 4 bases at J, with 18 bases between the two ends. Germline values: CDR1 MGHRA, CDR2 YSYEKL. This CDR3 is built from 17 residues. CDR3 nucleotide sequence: TGCGCCAGCAGCCAAGAACCACCCCTAGGGCAGCTCACTGAAGCTTTCTTT. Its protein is CASSQEPPLGQLTEAFF.

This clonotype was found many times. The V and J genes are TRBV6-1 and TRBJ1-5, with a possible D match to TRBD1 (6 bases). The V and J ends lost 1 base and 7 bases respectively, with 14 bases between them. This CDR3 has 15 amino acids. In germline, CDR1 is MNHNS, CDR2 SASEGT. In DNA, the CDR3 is TGTGCCAGCAGTGAAGGTAACGACAGGAAACAGCCCCAGCATTTT. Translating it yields CASSEGNDRKQPQHF.

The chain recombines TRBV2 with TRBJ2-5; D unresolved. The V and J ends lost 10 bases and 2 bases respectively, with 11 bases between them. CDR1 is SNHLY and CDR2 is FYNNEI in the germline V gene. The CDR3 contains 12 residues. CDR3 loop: CATKEIQETQYF. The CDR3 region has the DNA TGTGCCACCAAGGAAATTCAAGAGACCCAGTACTTC.

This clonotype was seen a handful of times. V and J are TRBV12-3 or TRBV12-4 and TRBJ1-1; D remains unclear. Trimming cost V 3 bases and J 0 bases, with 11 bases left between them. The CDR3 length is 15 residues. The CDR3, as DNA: TGTGCCAGCAGTTTCATGGGGAGGATGAACACTGAAGCTTTCTTT. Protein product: CASSFMGRMNTEAFF.

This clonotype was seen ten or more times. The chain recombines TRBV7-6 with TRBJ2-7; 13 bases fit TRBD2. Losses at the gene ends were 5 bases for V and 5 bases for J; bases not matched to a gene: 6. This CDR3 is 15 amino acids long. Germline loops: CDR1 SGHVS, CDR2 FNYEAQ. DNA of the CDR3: TGTGCCAGCAGCGTGACTAGCGGGGGGTCCCACGAGCAGTACTTC. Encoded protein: CASSVTSGGSHEQYF.

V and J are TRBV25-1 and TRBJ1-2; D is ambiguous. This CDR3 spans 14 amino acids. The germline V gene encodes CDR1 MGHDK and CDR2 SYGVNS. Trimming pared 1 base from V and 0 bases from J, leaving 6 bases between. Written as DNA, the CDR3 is TGTGCCAGCAGTGAATCGGCAGCTAACTATGGCTACACCTTC. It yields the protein CASSESAANYGYTF.

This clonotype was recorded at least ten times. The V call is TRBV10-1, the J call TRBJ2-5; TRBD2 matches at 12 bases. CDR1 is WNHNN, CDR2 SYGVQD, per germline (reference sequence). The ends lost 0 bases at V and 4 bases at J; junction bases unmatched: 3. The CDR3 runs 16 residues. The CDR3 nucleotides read TGCGCCAGCAGTGAGTCCGCGACTAGCGGGGGAGAGACCCAGTACTTC. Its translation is CASSESATSGGETQYF.

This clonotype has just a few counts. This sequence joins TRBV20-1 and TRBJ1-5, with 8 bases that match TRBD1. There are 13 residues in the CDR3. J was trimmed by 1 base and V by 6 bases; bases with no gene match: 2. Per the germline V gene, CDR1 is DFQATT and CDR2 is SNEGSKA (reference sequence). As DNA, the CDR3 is TGCAGTGCCCGGACAGGGAGCAATCAGCCCCAGCATTTT. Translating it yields CSARTGSNQPQHF.

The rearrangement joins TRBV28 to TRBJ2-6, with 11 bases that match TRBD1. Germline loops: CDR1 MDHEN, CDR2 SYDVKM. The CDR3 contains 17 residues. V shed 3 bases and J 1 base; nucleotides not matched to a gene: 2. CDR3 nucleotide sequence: TGTGCCAGCAGTTTTGGGGACAGGGGGTCTGGGGCCAACGTCCTGACTTTC. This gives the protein CASSFGDRGSGANVLTF.

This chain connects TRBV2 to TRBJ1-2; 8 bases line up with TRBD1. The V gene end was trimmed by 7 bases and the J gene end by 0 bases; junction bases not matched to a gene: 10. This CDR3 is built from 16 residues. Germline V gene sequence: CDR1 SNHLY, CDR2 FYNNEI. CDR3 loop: CASIRTGFRANYGYTF. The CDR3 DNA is TGTGCCAGCATAAGGACAGGGTTTAGAGCTAACTATGGCTACACCTTC.

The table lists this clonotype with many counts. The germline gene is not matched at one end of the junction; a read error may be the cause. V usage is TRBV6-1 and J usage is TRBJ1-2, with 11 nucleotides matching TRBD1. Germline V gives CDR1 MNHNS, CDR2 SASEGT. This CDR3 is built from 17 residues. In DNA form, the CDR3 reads TGTGCCAGCAGTGAAGCCGGGACAGGGGGACGAAACTATGGCTACACCTTT. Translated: CASSEAGTGGRNYGYTF.

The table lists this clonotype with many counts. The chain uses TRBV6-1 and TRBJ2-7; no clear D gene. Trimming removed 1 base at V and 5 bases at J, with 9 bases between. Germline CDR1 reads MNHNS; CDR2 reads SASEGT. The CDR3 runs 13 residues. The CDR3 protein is CASSEGWVDEQYF. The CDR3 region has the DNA TGTGCCAGCAGTGAAGGGTGGGTCGACGAGCAGTACTTC.

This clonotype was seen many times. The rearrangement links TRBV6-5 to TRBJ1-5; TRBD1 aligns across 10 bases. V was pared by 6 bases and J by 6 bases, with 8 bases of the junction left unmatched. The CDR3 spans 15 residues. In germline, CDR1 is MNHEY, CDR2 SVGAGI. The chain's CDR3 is CASRPGQGFGQPQHF. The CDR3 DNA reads TGTGCCAGCAGGCCGGGACAGGGGTTTGGTCAGCCCCAGCATTTT.

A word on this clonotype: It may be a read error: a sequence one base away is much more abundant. The CDR3 is CSANMDGYGYTF. The CDR3 DNA sequence: TGCAGTGCTAACATGGATGGGTATGGCTACACCTTC. The chain combines TRBV20-1 with TRBJ1-2; no firm D call. CDR1 is DFQATT and CDR2 is SNEGSKA in the germline V gene (reference sequence). This CDR3 has 12 residues. Between the trimmed V and J ends, which lost 4 bases and 5 bases, there was a span of 11 bases.

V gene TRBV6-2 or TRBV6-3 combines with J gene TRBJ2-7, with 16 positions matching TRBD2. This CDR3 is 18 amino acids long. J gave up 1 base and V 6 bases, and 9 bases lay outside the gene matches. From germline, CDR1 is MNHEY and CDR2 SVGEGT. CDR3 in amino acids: CASSSAGLAGGPSYEQYF. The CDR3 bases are TGTGCCAGCAGCAGCGCGGGACTAGCGGGGGGGCCTTCCTACGAGCAGTACTTC.

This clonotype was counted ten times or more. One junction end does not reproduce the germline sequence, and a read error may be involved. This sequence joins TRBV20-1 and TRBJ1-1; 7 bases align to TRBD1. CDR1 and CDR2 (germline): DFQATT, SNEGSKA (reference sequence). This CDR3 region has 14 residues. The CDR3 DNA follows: TGCAGTGCTAGTTATGACAGGGCGAACTCTGAAGCTTTCTTT. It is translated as CSASYDRANSEAFF.

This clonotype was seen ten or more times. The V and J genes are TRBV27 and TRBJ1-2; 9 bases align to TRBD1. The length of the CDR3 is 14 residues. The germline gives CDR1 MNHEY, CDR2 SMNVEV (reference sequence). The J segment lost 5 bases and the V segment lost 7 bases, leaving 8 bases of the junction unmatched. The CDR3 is CASKPDRGSYGYTF. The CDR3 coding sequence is TGTGCCAGCAAGCCGGACAGGGGTTCTTATGGCTACACCTTC.

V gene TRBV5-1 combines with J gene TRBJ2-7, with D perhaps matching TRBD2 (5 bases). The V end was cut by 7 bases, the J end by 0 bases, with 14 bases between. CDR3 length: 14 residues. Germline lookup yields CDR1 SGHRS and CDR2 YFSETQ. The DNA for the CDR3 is TGCGCCAGCTGCCCTAGAGGGCCCTCCTACGAGCAGTACTTC. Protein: CASCPRGPSYEQYF.

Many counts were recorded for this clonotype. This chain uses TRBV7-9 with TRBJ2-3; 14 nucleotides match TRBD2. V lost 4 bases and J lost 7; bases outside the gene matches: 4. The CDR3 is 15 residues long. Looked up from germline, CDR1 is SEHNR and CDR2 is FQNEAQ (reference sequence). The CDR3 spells CASSWGLAGAHTQYF. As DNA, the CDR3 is TGTGCCAGCAGCTGGGGACTAGCGGGAGCCCATACGCAGTATTTT.

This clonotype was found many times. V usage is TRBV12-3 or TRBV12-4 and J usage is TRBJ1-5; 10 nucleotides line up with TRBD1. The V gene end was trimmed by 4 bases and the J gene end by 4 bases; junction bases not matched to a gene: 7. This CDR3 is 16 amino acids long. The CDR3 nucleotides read TGTGCCAGCAGTTCTTTCTGGACAGGGGGTAATCAGCCCCAGCATTTT. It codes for CASSSFWTGGNQPQHF.

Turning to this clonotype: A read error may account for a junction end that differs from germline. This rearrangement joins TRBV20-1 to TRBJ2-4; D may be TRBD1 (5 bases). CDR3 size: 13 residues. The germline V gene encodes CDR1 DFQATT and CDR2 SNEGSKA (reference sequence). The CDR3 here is CSPLGDAKSIQYF. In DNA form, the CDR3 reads TGCAGCCCCCTAGGGGATGCTAAAAGCATTCAGTACTTC.

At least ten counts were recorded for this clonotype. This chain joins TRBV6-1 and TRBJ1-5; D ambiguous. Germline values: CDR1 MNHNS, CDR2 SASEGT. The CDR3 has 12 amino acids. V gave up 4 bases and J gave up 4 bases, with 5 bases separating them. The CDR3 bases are TGTGCCAGCAGTGTCCGGAATCAGCCCCAGCATTTT. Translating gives CASSVRNQPQHF.

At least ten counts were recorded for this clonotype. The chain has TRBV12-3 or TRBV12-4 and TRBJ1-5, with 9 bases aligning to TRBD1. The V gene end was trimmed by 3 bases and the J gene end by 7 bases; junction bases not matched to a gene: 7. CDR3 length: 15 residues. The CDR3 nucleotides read TGTGCCAGCAGTTTTCTAGGGACAGGGTTCCAGCCCCAGCATTTT. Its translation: CASSFLGTGFQPQHF.

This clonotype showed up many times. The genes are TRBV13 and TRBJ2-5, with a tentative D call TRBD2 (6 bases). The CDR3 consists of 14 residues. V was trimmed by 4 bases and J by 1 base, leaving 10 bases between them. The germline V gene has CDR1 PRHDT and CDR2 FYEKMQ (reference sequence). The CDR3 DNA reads TGTGCCAGCAGCTCGGCGGGGACCCAAGAGACCCAGTACTTC. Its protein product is CASSSAGTQETQYF.

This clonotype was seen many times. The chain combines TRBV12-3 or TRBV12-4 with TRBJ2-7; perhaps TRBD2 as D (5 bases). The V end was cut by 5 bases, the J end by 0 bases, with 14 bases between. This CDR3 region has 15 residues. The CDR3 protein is CASSKQRMDSYEQYF. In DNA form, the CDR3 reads TGTGCCAGCAGTAAACAGCGGATGGACTCCTACGAGCAGTACTTC.

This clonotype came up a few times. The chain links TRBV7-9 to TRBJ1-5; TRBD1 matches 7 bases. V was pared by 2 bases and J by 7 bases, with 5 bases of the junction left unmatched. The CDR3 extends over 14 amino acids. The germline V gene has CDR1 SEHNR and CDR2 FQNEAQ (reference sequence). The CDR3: CASSLNRGPQPQHF. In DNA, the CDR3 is TGTGCCAGCAGCTTAAACAGGGGTCCCCAGCCCCAGCATTTT.

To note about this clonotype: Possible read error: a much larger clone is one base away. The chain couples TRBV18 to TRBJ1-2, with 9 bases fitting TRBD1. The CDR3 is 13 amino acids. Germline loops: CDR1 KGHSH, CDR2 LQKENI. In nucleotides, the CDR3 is TGTGCCAACTCACCACAGGGGGCTAACGGCTACACCTTC. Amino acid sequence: CANSPQGANGYTF.

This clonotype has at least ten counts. The CDR3 spells CSAYQGASNQPQHF. The CDR3 DNA is TGCAGTGCTTACCAGGGGGCGAGCAATCAGCCCCAGCATTTT. The chain uses TRBV20-1 and TRBJ1-5, with 8 bases lining up with TRBD1. Per the germline V gene, CDR1 is DFQATT and CDR2 is SNEGSKA (reference sequence). Unmatched junction bases numbered 4, after V lost 5 bases and J lost 1 base. The CDR3 sequence is 14 residues long.

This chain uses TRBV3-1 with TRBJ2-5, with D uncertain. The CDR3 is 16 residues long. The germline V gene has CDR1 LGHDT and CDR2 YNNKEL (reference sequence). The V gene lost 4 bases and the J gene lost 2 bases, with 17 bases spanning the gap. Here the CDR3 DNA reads TGTGCCAGCAGCCTCTACCTAAGATACAGTCAAGAGACCCAGTACTTC. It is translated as CASSLYLRYSQETQYF.